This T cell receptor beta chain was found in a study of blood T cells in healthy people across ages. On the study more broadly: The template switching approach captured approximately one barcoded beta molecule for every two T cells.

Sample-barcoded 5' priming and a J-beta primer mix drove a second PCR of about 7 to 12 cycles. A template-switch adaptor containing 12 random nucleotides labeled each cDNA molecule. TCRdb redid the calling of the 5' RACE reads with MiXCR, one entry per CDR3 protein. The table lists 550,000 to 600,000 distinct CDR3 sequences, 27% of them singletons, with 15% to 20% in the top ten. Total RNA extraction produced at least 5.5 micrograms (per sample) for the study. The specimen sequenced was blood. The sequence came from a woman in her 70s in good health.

In DNA form, the CDR3 reads TGCAGTGGCTGGGACACCAACCAAGAGACCCAGTACTTC. Translating gives CSGWDTNQETQYF. This chain connects TRBV20-1 to TRBJ2-5; D is possibly TRBD1 (6 bases). CDR1 and CDR2 (germline): DFQATT, SNEGSKA (reference sequence). Between the trimmed V and J ends, which lost 7 bases and 0 bases, there was a span of 12 bases. This CDR3 has 13 amino acids.